This entry concerns a single T cell receptor beta chain. Its antigen is currently unknown. The data belong to a study of T cell responses to AZD1222 COVID-19 vaccine. Whole-study findings and limits: Spike-specific TCR breadth rose after two AZD1222 doses, and depth rose as well.

With V trimmed by 0 bases and J by 3 bases, 7 bases remained unmatched. Germline V gene sequence: CDR1 MNHEY, CDR2 SVGAGI. The CDR3 runs to 16 residues. TCRdb's table, derived via immunoSEQ multiplex PCR, lists solely in-frame clones and lacks some. The table lists 50,000 to 85,000 clones, less than 85% of them singletons, with about a quarter in the top ten. The sequence came from an adult in good health. The material was peripheral blood, obtained on day 0 of MenACWY control vaccination. J is TRBJ1-1 and V is TRBV6-5, with TRBD1 matching 7 bases. The CDR3 DNA sequence: TGTGCCAGCAGTTACTCCGTGACAGGGAAGGACACTGAAGCTTTCTTT. It specifies CASSYSVTGKDTEAFF.